These 24 T cell receptor beta chains share one sample of origin, sequenced in a study of T cell responses to AZD1222 COVID-19 vaccine. TCRdb's copy holds only in-frame clones and misses some; the assay was immunoSEQ multiplex PCR. The repertoire consists of about 180,000 clones, with over 75% occurring once and the leading ten covering approximately 6.9%. The material was peripheral blood, obtained on day 0 of AZD1222 vaccination. Every receptor here comes from an adult in good health.

This clone was counted once. The rearrangement joins TRBV6-5 to TRBJ2-7, with D unclear. CDR1 and CDR2 (germline): MNHEY, SVGAGI. The CDR3 totals 13 residues. Trimming left V 7 bases short and J 2 bases short, with 12 bases between. Written as DNA, the CDR3 is TGTGCCAGCATGCCCCAGTCCGCCTACGAGCAGTACTTC. Amino acid sequence: CASMPQSAYEQYF.

The CDR3: CASSLEWQANEKLFF. CDR3 nucleotides: TGTGCCAGCAGCTTAGAGTGGCAGGCTAATGAAAAACTGTTTTTT. The chain combines TRBV7-9 with TRBJ1-4; D uncertain. V lost 1 base and J lost 3, with 9 bases in between. The CDR3 is made up of 15 amino acids. CDR1 is SEHNR, CDR2 FQNEAQ, per germline (reference sequence).

This chain uses TRBV7-9 with TRBJ1-1, with 9 bases aligning to TRBD1. This CDR3 is built from 16 residues. Trimming cost V 5 bases and J 1 base; bases outside gene matches: 8. CDR1 and CDR2 (germline): SEHNR, FQNEAQ (reference sequence). CDR3 nucleotides: TGTGCCAGCAGCCGGCCGGGGGGACAGGGGAACACTGAAGCTTTCTTT. Encoded protein: CASSRPGGQGNTEAFF.

This chain joins TRBV7-3 and TRBJ1-3; D gene uncertain. This CDR3 region has 15 residues. The germline V and J ends were trimmed by 0 bases and 2 bases, with 8 bases remaining between them. Germline CDR1 reads SGHTA; CDR2 reads FQGTGA. DNA for the CDR3: TGTGCCAGCAGCTTAACATACGGGGCTGGAAACACCATATATTTT. Translating gives CASSLTYGAGNTIYF.

This chain links TRBV19 with TRBJ2-7; 9 bases match TRBD1. In germline, CDR1 is LNHDA, CDR2 SQIVND (reference sequence). Trimming took 2 bases from V and 5 from J; bases not matched to a gene: 13. CDR3 length: 17 amino acids. Here the CDR3 DNA reads TGTGCCAGTAGTATATCCCCCCGGGACAGGGTTTACAACGAGCAGTACTTC. Translated: CASSISPRDRVYNEQYF.

This chain links TRBV6-1 with TRBJ1-2, with 8 positions matching TRBD1. Looked up from germline, CDR1 is MNHNS and CDR2 is SASEGT. V was clipped by 2 bases and J by 4 bases; unmatched bases: 6. The CDR3 sequence is 15 residues long. The CDR3 DNA follows: TGTGCCAGCAGTGAATCAGGGGGCGTAGTCTATGGCTACACCTTC. Protein product: CASSESGGVVYGYTF.

J is TRBJ2-7 and V is TRBV5-1; D not resolved. Germline lookup yields CDR1 SGHRS and CDR2 YFSETQ. Trimming stripped 4 bases from V and 0 bases from J, with 2 bases between. The CDR3 is 11 amino acids. The CDR3 DNA is TGCGCCAGCAGCGACTCCTACGAGCAGTACGTC. Amino acids: CASSDSYEQYV.

Here the CDR3 DNA reads TGTGCCAGCAGTTTACGGGGGCAGAGCGGGGAGCTGTTTTTT. Translated: CASSLRGQSGELFF. The chain couples TRBV27 to TRBJ2-2, with D perhaps given as TRBD1 or TRBD2 (6 bases each). The CDR3 covers 14 residues. Trimming took off 2 bases at V and 7 bases at J, with 11 bases between the two ends. In germline, CDR1 is MNHEY, CDR2 SMNVEV (reference sequence).

The chain carries TRBV6-5 and TRBJ2-6; D unclear. In germline, CDR1 is MNHEY, CDR2 SVGAGI. The CDR3 is 14 amino acids. Trimming stripped 7 bases from V and 0 bases from J, with 7 bases between. The CDR3 DNA is TGTGCCAGCAATGGGTACTCTGGGGCCAACGTCCTGACTTTC. This encodes CASNGYSGANVLTF.

The chain combines TRBV7-9 with TRBJ2-7; 9 bases line up with TRBD1. CDR1 and CDR2 (germline): SEHNR, FQNEAQ (reference sequence). The CDR3 runs to 14 residues. The V segment lost 4 bases and the J segment 7 bases; nucleotides outside the gene matches: 8. The CDR3 sequence: CASSSGTGMWEQYF. Written as DNA, the CDR3 is TGTGCCAGCAGCTCAGGGACAGGGATGTGGGAGCAGTACTTC.

This rearrangement joins TRBV5-4 to TRBJ1-1; D is ambiguous. This CDR3 contains 12 residues. V was pared by 2 bases and J by 6 bases, with 8 bases between. Germline V gives CDR1 SGHNT, CDR2 YYREEE (reference sequence). CDR3 nucleotides: TGTGCCAGCAGCTTCTCGGGGTCTGAAGCTTTCTTT. This gives the protein CASSFSGSEAFF. The full variable domain, completed using reference TRBV5-4 and TRBJ1-1, is ETGVTQSPTHLIKTRGQQVTLRCSSQSGHNTVSWYQQALGQGPQFIFQYYREEENGRGNFPPRFSGLQFPNYSSELNVNALELDDSALYLCASSFSGSEAFFGQGTRLTVV.

V is TRBV11-3 and J is TRBJ2-3, with TRBD2 matching over 7 bases. The CDR3 runs to 15 residues. Trimming removed 1 base from V and 4 bases from J; junction bases left unmatched: 5. Germline CDR1 is SGHNT and CDR2 is YENEEA. This chain's CDR3 is CASSLGIAGADTQYF. DNA for the CDR3: TGTGCCAGCAGCTTAGGTATCGCGGGGGCAGATACGCAGTATTTT.

DNA for the CDR3: TGTGCCAGCATAGACTCGAGCCCCTATAATTCACCCCTCCACTTT. Its translation: CASIDSSPYNSPLHF. The rearrangement uses TRBV28 and TRBJ1-6; the D is unclear. Germline CDR1 is MDHEN and CDR2 is SYDVKM. Trimming cost V 7 bases and J 2 bases, with 12 bases left between them. This CDR3 comprises 15 residues. Supplemented by reference TRBV28 and TRBJ1-6, the full variable domain reads DVKVTQSSRYLVKRTGEKVFLECVQDMDHENMFWYRQDPGLGLRLIYFSYDVKMKEKGDIPEGYSVSREKKERFSLILESASTNQTSMYLCASIDSSPYNSPLHFGNGTRLTVT.

This rearrangement joins TRBV2 to TRBJ1-5, with TRBD1 identical over 8 bases. Germline V CDR1 and CDR2: SNHLY, FYNNEI. After removal of 3 bases from V and 7 bases from J, the junction contained 14 bases not matched to a gene. The CDR3 extends over 17 amino acids. The CDR3 region has the DNA TGTGCCAGCAGTGATAGTGTAAGGACAGGGTTAGGGCAGCCCCAGCATTTT. Amino acids: CASSDSVRTGLGQPQHF.

V is TRBV28 and J is TRBJ2-7; a weak D match, TRBD2 (6 bases). Between the trimmed V and J ends, which lost 10 bases and 6 bases, there was a span of 19 bases. This CDR3 has 13 residues. Germline V gene lookup returns CDR1 MDHEN and CDR2 SYDVKM. In DNA form, the CDR3 reads TGTGCCATTTTACGCCGCGGGGAAGGCGAGCAGTACTTC. Its protein is CAILRRGEGEQYF.

The chain has TRBV5-4 and TRBJ2-7, with 9 positions matching TRBD2. CDR3 size: 16 residues. Germline CDR1 SGHNT, CDR2 YYREEE (reference sequence). Trimming took 0 bases from V and 0 from J; bases not matched to a gene: 4. This CDR3 is CASSLAASGVSYEQYF. The CDR3 DNA reads TGTGCCAGCAGCTTGGCGGCTAGCGGGGTCTCCTACGAGCAGTACTTC.

V gene TRBV6-2 or TRBV6-3 combines with J gene TRBJ2-5, with D maybe TRBD1 (5 bases). This CDR3 has 16 residues. In germline, CDR1 is MNHEY, CDR2 SVGEGT. Trimming left V 5 bases short and J 9 bases short, with 25 bases between. CDR3 loop: CASSIGVAGPIGAQYF. Written as DNA, the CDR3 is TGTGCCAGCAGTATAGGGGTGGCAGGACCCATTGGGGCCCAGTACTTC.

This CDR3 reads CASSEGVAGGVTDTQYF. Here the CDR3 DNA reads TGTGCCAGCAGTGAAGGGGTAGCGGGGGGCGTCACAGATACGCAGTATTTT. The chain joins TRBV6-4 to TRBJ2-3, with TRBD2 identical over 10 bases. The CDR3 runs 17 residues. V lost 3 bases and J lost 2; bases outside the gene matches: 8. Germline assignment: CDR1 MRHNA and CDR2 SNTAGT.

V usage is TRBV3-1 (or the pseudogene TRBV3-2) and J usage is TRBJ2-6; D may be TRBD1 (6 bases). CDR1 and CDR2 from the germline V gene are LGHDT and YNNKEL (reference sequence). Trimming pared 3 bases from V and 2 bases from J, leaving 11 bases between. The CDR3 is 16 amino acids. The CDR3 nucleotides read TGTGCCAGCAGCCATTACAGGGCAACTGGGGCCAACGTCCTGACTTTC. Amino acid sequence: CASSHYRATGANVLTF.

V is TRBV10-2 and J is TRBJ1-2; D unclear. This CDR3 is built from 13 residues. The germline gives CDR1 WSHSY, CDR2 SAAADI. V shed 6 bases and J shed 4 bases, with 12 bases lying between them. The CDR3 DNA follows: TGCGCCAGCAGCGAACGGGCAGCCTATGGCTACACCTTC. It yields the protein CASSERAAYGYTF.

The genes are TRBV28 and TRBJ2-1; 9 bases agree with TRBD2. Germline trimming cut 4 bases from V and 1 base from J; bases unmatched to any gene: 8. The CDR3 contains 17 residues. The germline gives CDR1 MDHEN, CDR2 SYDVKM. As DNA, the CDR3 is TGTGCCAGCAGTTCCAGGCGGGAGGGGGTGTCCTACAATGAGCAGTTCTTC. It translates to CASSSRREGVSYNEQFF.

The chain couples TRBV28 to TRBJ1-5; D uncertain. This CDR3 is built from 16 residues. Trimming removed 6 bases from V and 3 bases from J, with 18 bases in between. In germline, CDR1 is MDHEN, CDR2 SYDVKM. CDR3 in amino acids: CASSFAGSKANQPQHF. The CDR3 nucleotides read TGTGCCAGCAGCTTCGCGGGGTCTAAAGCCAATCAGCCCCAGCATTTT.

The rearrangement links TRBV19 to TRBJ1-2; possible D gene TRBD1, 6 bases. Trimming pared 6 bases from V and 5 bases from J, leaving 16 bases between. The CDR3 runs to 14 residues. Germline V lookup: CDR1 LNHDA, CDR2 SQIVND (reference sequence). CDR3 region: CASRDTGSGYGYTF. The DNA for the CDR3 is TGTGCCAGTAGAGACACAGGGTCAGGGTATGGCTACACCTTC.

The chain is built from TRBV5-4 and TRBJ2-3; D remains ambiguous. With 2 bases removed from V and 0 bases from J, the gap between germline ends came to 4 bases. Per the germline V gene, CDR1 is SGHNT and CDR2 is YYREEE (reference sequence). The CDR3 length is 13 residues. CDR3 nucleotide sequence: TGTGCCAGCAGCTTAACTAGCACAGATACGCAGTATTTT. Protein: CASSLTSTDTQYF.